The source of this TCR beta chain is a study of somatic mutations in cytotoxic T cells in rheumatoid arthritis (dated by TCRdb to 2017 to 2019). Notes on the research overall: Before any treatment started and right after they were diagnosed, patients gave peripheral blood samples (more than 27 ml EDTA). Some T-cell populations stained with V beta antibodies were sorted by flow on a FACSAria II or Sony SH800 to nearly 100% purity, with sorted V beta1+ cells additionally subjected to TCRB sequencing. In newly diagnosed rheumatoid arthritis without treatment, the study examined if expanded CD8+ T-cell clones harbor somatic mutations, relying on TCRB deep sequencing to characterize clonality. For roughly 63 rheumatoid arthritis patients and 20 healthy controls, TCRB deep sequencing was carried out. Patient and control groups had essentially identical median ages. The study at large found these results: CD8+ T-cell clonality in rheumatoid arthritis patients was not significantly different from that in age-matched healthy controls. The slight underrepresentation of TRBV07 in patients was not corrected for multiple comparisons. Several identical CD8+ TCRB sequences were found in both blood and synovial fluid, and in about an eighth of the roughly 65 patients the largest CD8+ clone exceeded 20% of CD8+ cells. CD8+ clonality increased with age in patients (Spearman r of about 0.5) but not in healthy controls. Viral specificity could not be ruled out by absence from virus-specific databases, and the antigen targets of the expanded CD8+ clones remained unknown.

Positive magnetic bead selection on an AutoMACS was used to isolate CD4+ and CD8+ cells, with flow cytometry used to check purity. Initial screening for clonal expansions relied on flow cytometry with a TCR V beta antibody panel, after which sorted CD8+ fractions underwent TCRB deep sequencing for characterization. Ficoll-Paque PLUS density gradient separation was used to isolate peripheral blood mononuclear cells. DNA from CD4-enriched, CD8-enriched or PBMC samples was extracted using Nucleospin Tissue or Tissue XS kits and then quantified on a Qubit 2.0 fluorometer. About this clone: There is no known antigen for this receptor. No per-base quality is available; no much larger clone lies one base away.

The immunoSEQ assay was applied to genomic DNA for TCRB CDR3 sequencing. In the source study's methods: Published virus-specific TCRB sequences were compared with patient CD8+ clones larger than 1%, and only a few matches were found. Nothing other than productive TCRB rearrangements was included in the analyses. Defining a clone by its unique TCRB CDR3 sequence, the study calculated clonality as a productive clonality index derived from Shannon entropy. The template counts of each clone relative to the total templates per sample were used to calculate repertoire overlap between two samples. V-gene usage from TCRB sequencing and V-gene usage measured by flow cytometry were correlated (Spearman r of 0.61). TCRdb took over this immuneACCESS table, retaining in-frame rearrangements with V and J assigned. Such tables are incomplete; in checked studies, under half of the missing clones stem from an unresolved V gene, and the remainder is unexplained. D and trimming were read from the DNA, whereas the V and J calls and clone size are those reported in that table. The sample includes roughly 20,000 clones, with roughly 65% observed a single time. The ten top clones hold 15% to 20% of the sample.

From the cysteine up to the phenylalanine, the CDR3 has a length of 11 residues. Solely the CDR3 DNA is kept, with 33 bases framed from the first base. The CDR1 and CDR2 encoded by the germline V gene are MDHEN and SYDVKM. The trim is 5 bases for V and 4 bases for J, with a gap of 3 bases between the germline ends. The sequence was collected from an adult with rheumatoid arthritis. The chain is assembled from TRBV28 and TRBJ1-5; a confident D gene designation cannot be given. Sequenced sample: CD8+ T cells sorted from blood. The CDR3 sequence is CASSVNQPQHF. Read as DNA, the sequence is TGTGCCAGCAGTGTAAATCAGCCCCAGCATTTT.